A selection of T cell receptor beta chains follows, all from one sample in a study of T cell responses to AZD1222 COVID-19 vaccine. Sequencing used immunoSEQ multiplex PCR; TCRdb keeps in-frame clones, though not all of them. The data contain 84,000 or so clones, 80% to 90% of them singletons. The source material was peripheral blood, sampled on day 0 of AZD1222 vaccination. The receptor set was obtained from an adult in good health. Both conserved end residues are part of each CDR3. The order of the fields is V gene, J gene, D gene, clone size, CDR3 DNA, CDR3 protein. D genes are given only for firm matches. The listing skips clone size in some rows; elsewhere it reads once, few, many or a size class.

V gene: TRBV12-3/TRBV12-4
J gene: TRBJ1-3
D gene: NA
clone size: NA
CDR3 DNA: TGTGCCAGCAGTTTAGAGTCAGGAAACACCATATATTTT
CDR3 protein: CASSLESGNTIYF

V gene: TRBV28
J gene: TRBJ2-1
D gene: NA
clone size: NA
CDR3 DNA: TGTGCCAGCAGTTTTGTCCAGACCAATGAGCAGTTCTTC
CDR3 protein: CASSFVQTNEQFF

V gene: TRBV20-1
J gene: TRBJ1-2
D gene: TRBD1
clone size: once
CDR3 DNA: TGCAGTGCTAGTCCGGGGGAGGGGGCCGTTGGCTACACCTTC
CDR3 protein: CSASPGEGAVGYTF

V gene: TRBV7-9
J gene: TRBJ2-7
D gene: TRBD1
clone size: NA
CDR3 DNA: TGTGCCAGCAGCTTAACAGGGGCCGAGCAGTACTTC
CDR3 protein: CASSLTGAEQYF

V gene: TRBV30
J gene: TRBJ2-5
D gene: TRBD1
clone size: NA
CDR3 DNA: TGTGCCTGGAGGCAAATACAGGGGGCCCGGGAGACCCAGTACTTC
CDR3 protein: CAWRQIQGARETQYF

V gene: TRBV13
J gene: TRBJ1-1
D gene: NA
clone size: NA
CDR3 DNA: TGTGCCAGCAGCCCGAGTGGGGGGGGAGAGAACACTGAAGCTTTCTTT
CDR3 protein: CASSPSGGGENTEAFF

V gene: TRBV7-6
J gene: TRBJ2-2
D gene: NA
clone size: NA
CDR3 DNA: TGTGCCAGCAGCTTAGGGAGAATGTTAGCGGTGAACACCGGGGAGCTGTTTTTT
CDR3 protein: CASSLGRMLAVNTGELFF

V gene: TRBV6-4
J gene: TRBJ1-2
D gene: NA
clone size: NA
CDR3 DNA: TGTGCCAGCAGTGAAGGTACTGGGTACGGCTACACCTTC
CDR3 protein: CASSEGTGYGYTF

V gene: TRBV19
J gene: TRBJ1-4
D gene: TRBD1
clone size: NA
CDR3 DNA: TGTGCCAGTAGTATAGCACCCCAGGGGGGCGAAAAACTGTTTTTT
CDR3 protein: CASSIAPQGGEKLFF

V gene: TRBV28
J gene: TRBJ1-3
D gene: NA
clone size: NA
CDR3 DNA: TGTGCCAGCAGGGCCGCCGGGGGAGGTGGAAACACCATATATTTT
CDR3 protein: CASRAAGGGGNTIYF

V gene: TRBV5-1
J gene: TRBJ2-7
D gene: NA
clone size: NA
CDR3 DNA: TGCGCCAGCACCCCCGGCTACAGTTACGGATCCCTATACTACGAGCAGTACTTC
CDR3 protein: CASTPGYSYGSLYYEQYF

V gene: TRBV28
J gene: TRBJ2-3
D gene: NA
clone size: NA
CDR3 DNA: TGTGCCAGCAGTACCGCACCTCTTGGAGGGCGGGCAGATACGCAGTATTTT
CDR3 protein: CASSTAPLGGRADTQYF

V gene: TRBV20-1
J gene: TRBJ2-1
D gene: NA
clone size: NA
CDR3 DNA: TGCAGTGCTAGTCATAGCTCCTACAATGAGCAGTTCTTC
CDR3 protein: CSASHSSYNEQFF

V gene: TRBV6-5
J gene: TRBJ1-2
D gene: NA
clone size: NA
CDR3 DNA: TGTGCCAGCAGTTACAACAGGGTCTATGGCTACACCTTC
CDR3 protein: CASSYNRVYGYTF

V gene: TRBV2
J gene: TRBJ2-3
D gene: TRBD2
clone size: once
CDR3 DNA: TGTGCCAGCAGGGGGACTAGCTCTAGCACAGATACGCAGTATTTT
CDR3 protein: CASRGTSSSTDTQYF

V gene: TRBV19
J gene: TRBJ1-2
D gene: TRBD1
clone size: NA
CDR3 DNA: TGTGCCAGTAGTTCCTTGGACAGGGTTGGCTATGGCTACACCTTC
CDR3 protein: CASSSLDRVGYGYTF

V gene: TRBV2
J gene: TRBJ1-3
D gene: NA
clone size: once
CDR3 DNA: TGTGCCAGCAGTGCGGTACAGTATGCTGGAAACACCATATATTTT
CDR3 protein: CASSAVQYAGNTIYF

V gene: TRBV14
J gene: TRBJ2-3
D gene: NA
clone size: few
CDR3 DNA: TGTGCCAGCAGCCCCCTAACAGGACAGTCTAGCACAGATACGCAGTATTTT
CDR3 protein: CASSPLTGQSSTDTQYF

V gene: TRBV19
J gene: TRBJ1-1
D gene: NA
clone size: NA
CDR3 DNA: TGTGCCAGTAGTATGCAGGGAAGGGCTGAAGCTTTCTTT
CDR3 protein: CASSMQGRAEAFF

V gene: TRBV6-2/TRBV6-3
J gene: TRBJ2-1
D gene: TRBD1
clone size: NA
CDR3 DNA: TGTGCCAGCAGTAGATCAGGGGGCTCCTACAATGAGCAGTTCTTC
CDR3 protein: CASSRSGGSYNEQFF

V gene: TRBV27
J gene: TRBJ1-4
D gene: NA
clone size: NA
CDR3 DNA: TGTGCCAGCCGGGACGGAATTAATGAAAAACTGTTTTTT
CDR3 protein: CASRDGINEKLFF

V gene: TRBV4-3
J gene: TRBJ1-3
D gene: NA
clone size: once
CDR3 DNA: TGCGCCAGCAGCCAAGATGGGGTAGCTGGAAACACCATATATTTT
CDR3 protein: CASSQDGVAGNTIYF

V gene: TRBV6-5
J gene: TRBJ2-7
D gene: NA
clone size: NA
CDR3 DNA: TGTGCCAGCAGCCCCCAGGATCCCTACGAGCAGTACTTC
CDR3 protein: CASSPQDPYEQYF

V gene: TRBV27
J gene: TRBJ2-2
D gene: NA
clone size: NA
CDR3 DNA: TGTGCCAGCAGTAACATCCTCGCAGGAAGCGGGGAGCTGTTTTTT
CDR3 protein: CASSNILAGSGELFF

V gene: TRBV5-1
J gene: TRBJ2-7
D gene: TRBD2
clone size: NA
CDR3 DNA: TGCGCCAGCAGCCTGCCGGGACTAGTCGACGAGCAGTACTTC
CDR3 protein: CASSLPGLVDEQYF

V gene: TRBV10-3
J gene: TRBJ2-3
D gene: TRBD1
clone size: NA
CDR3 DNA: TGTGCCATCAGTGGGACGGACAGGGGCACAGATACGCAGTATTTT
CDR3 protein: CAISGTDRGTDTQYF

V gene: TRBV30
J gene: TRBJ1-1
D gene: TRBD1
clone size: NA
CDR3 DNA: TGTGCCTGGCTGAGGGGGCAAGCTTTCTTT
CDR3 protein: CAWLRGQAFF

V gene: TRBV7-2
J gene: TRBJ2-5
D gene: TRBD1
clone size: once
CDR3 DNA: TGTGCCAGCAGTCGACAGGGAGAGACCCAGTACTTC
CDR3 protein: CASSRQGETQYF

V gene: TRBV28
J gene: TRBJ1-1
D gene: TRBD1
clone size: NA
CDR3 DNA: TGTGCCAGCAGTAAGGGACAGATGAACACTGAAGCTTTCTTT
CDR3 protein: CASSKGQMNTEAFF

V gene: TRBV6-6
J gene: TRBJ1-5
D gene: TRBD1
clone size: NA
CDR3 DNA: TGTGCCAGCAGTCACGGTGATTCGACAGGGAGAGATCAGCCCCAGCATTTT
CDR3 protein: CASSHGDSTGRDQPQHF

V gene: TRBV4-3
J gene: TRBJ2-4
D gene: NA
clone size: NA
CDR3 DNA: TGCGCCAGCAGCCATGCAGACAGGCAAAGAGCCAAAAACATTCAGTACTTC
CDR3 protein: CASSHADRQRAKNIQYF